Below, 9 T cell receptor beta chains from the same sample are listed, as sequenced in a study of cytomegalovirus exposure and HLA in healthy donors. The PCR contained 60 Vbeta and 13 Jbeta primers. Produced via immunoSEQ multiplex PCR; TCRdb's table is partial and in-frame only. The sample has about 130,000 clones; approximately 80% are singletons. The source material was PBMCs. The source is a woman aged 40 to 49 in good health and CMV-seronegative.

This clone was counted between two and nine times. This chain links TRBV6-1 with TRBJ2-7, with 11 bases fitting TRBD1. Germline V CDR1 and CDR2: MNHNS, SASEGT. This CDR3 is built from 15 residues. Trimming at V came to 8 bases and at J to 5 bases, leaving 11 bases not matched to a gene. The CDR3 spells CASAEAGTGGHEQYF. The CDR3 DNA sequence: TGTGCCAGCGCGGAAGCCGGGACAGGGGGACACGAGCAGTACTTC.

Remarks on this clone: This sample includes further DNA sequences coding for the same CDR3. CDR3 in DNA: TGTGCCAGCAGCGTAAACGACGGGAGGGCAGCAGATACGCAGTATTTT. Its protein is CASSVNDGRAADTQYF. This rearrangement joins TRBV9 to TRBJ2-3; 8 positions match TRBD2. After removal of 1 base from V and 4 bases from J, the junction contained 8 bases not matched to a gene. Germline V gene sequence: CDR1 SGDLS, CDR2 YYNGEE. CDR3 length: 16 residues.

This sequence joins TRBV7-8 and TRBJ1-6; D unclear. The CDR3 length is 16 residues. CDR1 and CDR2 (germline): SGHVS, FQNEAQ. V gave up 1 base and J gave up 2 bases, with 9 bases separating them. The CDR3 region is CASSLVKEAYNSPLHF. Written as DNA, the CDR3 is TGTGCCAGCAGCTTAGTTAAGGAGGCCTATAATTCACCCCTCCACTTT.

CDR3 nucleotides: TGTGCCAGCAGCTGGACAGGGCCTGCCTACGAGCAGTACTTC. The encoded protein is CASSWTGPAYEQYF. J is TRBJ2-7 and V is TRBV5-6; 8 bases are a match to TRBD1. J lost 2 bases, V lost 3 bases, and 4 bases had no gene match. CDR3 size: 14 residues. Germline V gene lookup returns CDR1 SGHDT and CDR2 YYEEEE.

This chain joins TRBV19 and TRBJ1-5; a weak D match, TRBD1 (6 bases). The germline V gene encodes CDR1 LNHDA and CDR2 SQIVND (reference sequence). The CDR3 runs to 15 residues. V was shortened by 5 bases and J by 1 base, with 12 bases between the two germline ends. The CDR3 loop reads CASSAGGRSNQPQHF. CDR3 nucleotide sequence: TGTGCCAGTAGTGCGGGGGGGCGAAGCAATCAGCCCCAGCATTTT.

This chain connects TRBV4-3 to TRBJ2-1; 7 nucleotides match TRBD2. This CDR3 comprises 16 residues. Trimming at V came to 0 bases and at J to 4 bases, leaving 6 bases not matched to a gene. CDR1 is LGHNA and CDR2 is YSLEER in the germline V gene. The CDR3 DNA is TGCGCCAGCAGCCAAGAGGTGGGGGAGGGGTACAATGAGCAGTTCTTC. The encoded protein is CASSQEVGEGYNEQFF.

This clone was counted only a few times. This chain joins TRBV28 and TRBJ1-6, with a tentative D call TRBD1 (5 bases). Germline V gene lookup returns CDR1 MDHEN and CDR2 SYDVKM. The V and J ends lost 5 bases and 4 bases respectively, with 9 bases between them. The CDR3 length is 14 residues. The CDR3 coding sequence is TGTGCCAGCAGTGTCAGACAGTATAATTCACCCCTCCACTTT. Residues: CASSVRQYNSPLHF. The variable domain in full, completed from reference TRBV28 and TRBJ1-6, reads DVKVTQSSRYLVKRTGEKVFLECVQDMDHENMFWYRQDPGLGLRLIYFSYDVKMKEKGDIPEGYSVSREKKERFSLILESASTNQTSMYLCASSVRQYNSPLHFGNGTRLTVT.

This clone came up once. The chain couples TRBV27 to TRBJ2-1; TRBD2 aligns across 13 bases. V lost 3 bases and J lost 9; bases outside the gene matches: 5. The CDR3 has 15 residues. Germline V CDR1 and CDR2: MNHEY, SMNVEV (reference sequence). The CDR3 loop reads CASSFGTSGKVEQFF. CDR3 nucleotide sequence: TGTGCCAGCAGTTTTGGGACTAGCGGGAAGGTTGAGCAGTTCTTC.

The chain carries TRBV6-6 and TRBJ1-1; a weak D match, TRBD1 (5 bases). The ends were cut back, 4 bases at V and 0 bases at J, with 9 bases in the middle. Germline values: CDR1 MNHNY, CDR2 SVGAGI (reference sequence). There are 14 residues in the CDR3. CDR3: CASSLKQVNTEAFF. The CDR3 nucleotides read TGTGCCAGCAGTTTAAAACAGGTGAACACTGAAGCTTTCTTT.